What follows describes a single T cell receptor (beta chain). This specimen belongs to a study of blood T cell repertoires in COVID-19. Study details: Samples came from the United States, Italy and Spain, spanning acute and convalescent COVID-19. PBMCs, B-cell-depleted T cells, or T cells provided the cDNA or gDNA that made up the material.

Original methodology: Scientists estimated how many nucleated cells there were by amplifying reference gene primers. TCRdb's copy holds only in-frame clones and misses some; the assay was immunoSEQ multiplex PCR. V, J and clone size are those of that table, while D and trimming were read from the DNA. The table includes around 250,000 clones, 85% detected once. J gave up 6 bases and V 3 bases, and 6 bases lay outside the gene matches. The CDR3 sequence is 15 residues long. The germline CDR1 and CDR2 sequences are KGHDR and SFDVKD. This sequence was found in a man aged 50 to 59 with active or convalescent COVID-19. Sequencing was done on a sample of peripheral blood. V usage is TRBV24-1 and J usage is TRBJ2-5; 10 bases map to TRBD1. CDR3 loop: CATSDTGTGVKTQYF. Here the CDR3 DNA reads TGTGCCACCAGTGATACTGGGACAGGGGTGAAGACCCAGTACTTC.